This section outlines one T cell receptor (beta chain) sequence together with its context. Here immunoSEQ multiplex PCR was the method, and the copy in TCRdb shows in-frame clones only, minus some. The sample holds about 110,000 clones, 71% seen once. The data belong to a study of blood T cell repertoires in COVID-19. CDR3 length: 13 amino acids. Trimming took 4 bases from V and 0 from J, leaving 6 bases between them. The receptor was derived from a human donor with acute or convalescent COVID-19. The donor label of this sample is uncertain. The chain recombines TRBV12-3 or TRBV12-4 with TRBJ1-1; D uncertain. Sample: peripheral blood. CDR3 coding DNA: TGTGCCAGCAGTTCGCAGGTGAACACTGAAGCTTTCTTT. This encodes CASSSQVNTEAFF.